This T cell receptor beta chain is from a study of pediatric ulcerative colitis. Study observations and caveats: A couple of patients had blood samples with substantially reduced template counts.

Comment on this clone: The antigen is undetermined.

Each sample received Survey-level depth of up to 500,000 reads. Repertoires were generated with immunoSEQ multiplex PCR, while TCRdb's copy carries only in-frame clones and drops some. Of tens of thousands of clones in the sample, about three quarters were seen once. Germline V gives CDR1 SEHNR, CDR2 FQNEAQ (reference sequence). V was trimmed by 5 bases and J by 8 bases, leaving 19 bases between them. The CDR3 loop spans 15 amino acids. V and J are TRBV7-9 and TRBJ2-4; tentative D call: TRBD1 (5 bases). The sequence was collected from a boy aged 10-17 years with moderate ulcerative colitis. What was sequenced was blood. In DNA form, the CDR3 reads TGTGCCAGCAGCCCCCAGGGCCTCTCGCCGTACATTCAGTACTTC. This codes for CASSPQGLSPYIQYF.